This is a list of T cell receptor beta chains from one sample in a study of T cell responses to AZD1222 COVID-19 vaccine. Some clones are missing from TCRdb's copy, which holds only in-frame ones; the method was immunoSEQ multiplex PCR. The sample carries 120,000 to 150,000 clones, approximately 90% recorded once. Sample: peripheral blood, taken on day 0 of AZD1222 vaccination. The receptors come from an adult in good health. Both conserved end residues are part of each CDR3. Fields, in order: V gene, D gene, J gene, clone size, CDR3 DNA, CDR3 protein. The D gene is left open where the match is weak. Some rows have no size entry. The others give once, few or many, or a class for an expanded clone.

TRBV18,NA,TRBJ2-7,NA,TGTGCCAGCTCCCCCCCAGGGTCCCGTTACGAGCAGTACTTC,CASSPPGSRYEQYF
TRBV5-8,NA,TRBJ1-1,NA,TGTGCCAGCAGCTTGGAAAGCGGGACTCTCGGTGGCAACACTGAAGCTTTCTTT,CASSLESGTLGGNTEAFF
TRBV7-9,NA,TRBJ1-1,few,TGTGCCAGCAGCTTAATCCGGCTAGGAGCTTTCTTT,CASSLIRLGAFF
TRBV2,TRBD1,TRBJ1-1,NA,TGTGCCAGCAGCGTGGGACAGGCGGGGACTGAAGCTTTCTTT,CASSVGQAGTEAFF
TRBV7-3,NA,TRBJ1-6,NA,TGTGCCAGCAGCTTAACGGCCGATAATTCACCCCTCCACTTT,CASSLTADNSPLHF
TRBV4-2,NA,TRBJ1-1,NA,TGTGCCAGCAGCCAAGGAGGAGGGGAGAACACTGAAGCTTTCTTT,CASSQGGGENTEAFF
TRBV6-5,NA,TRBJ1-2,NA,TGTGCCAGCAGGTTGGACGGTGACTATGGCTACACCTTC,CASRLDGDYGYTF
TRBV27,TRBD1,TRBJ2-7,NA,TGTGCCAGCAGAGCCAGGGGGTTACTGTTCGACGAGCAGTACTTC,CASRARGLLFDEQYF
TRBV5-1,TRBD1,TRBJ1-6,NA,TGCGCCAGCAGGGGACAGGAAAATTCACCCCTCCACTTT,CASRGQENSPLHF
TRBV4-3,TRBD1,TRBJ1-6,NA,TGCGCCAGCAGCCCGGGGACAGGGGGCTCGGGTTCACCCCTCCACTTT,CASSPGTGGSGSPLHF
TRBV5-5,NA,TRBJ1-4,NA,TGTGCCAGCAGCCAAAATGAAAAACTGTTTTTT,CASSQNEKLFF
TRBV7-9,NA,TRBJ1-1,NA,TGTGCCAGCAGCTTAACTGGGATGAACACTGAAGCTTTCTTT,CASSLTGMNTEAFF
TRBV4-3,NA,TRBJ2-2,NA,TGCGCCAGCAGCCAAGATTGGGTGAGGAACACCGGGGAGCTGTTTTTT,CASSQDWVRNTGELFF
TRBV9,NA,TRBJ2-5,few,TGTGCCAGCAGCGTTACGTGGGGGGACGAAGAGACCCAGTACTTC,CASSVTWGDEETQYF
TRBV5-1,NA,TRBJ2-7,NA,TGCGCCACCAGACAGACTATGACATCCTACGAGCAGTACTTC,CATRQTMTSYEQYF
TRBV5-4,TRBD1,TRBJ1-6,NA,TGTGCCAGCAGTTTGGACAGGGTGAATTCACCCCTCCACTTT,CASSLDRVNSPLHF
TRBV19,NA,TRBJ2-7,NA,TGTGCCAGTAGTGTACAGGGATACGAGCAGTACTTC,CASSVQGYEQYF
TRBV4-2,NA,TRBJ2-6,few,TGTGCCAGCAGCCAAGATCTCGCAGGAGTCTCTGGGGCCAACGTCCTGACTTTC,CASSQDLAGVSGANVLTF
TRBV7-8,NA,TRBJ2-7,NA,TGTGCCAGCAGCTTAACAACAGGGAACAGCTACGAGCAGTACTTC,CASSLTTGNSYEQYF
TRBV28,TRBD1,TRBJ2-5,NA,TGTGCCAGCAGTTTAGCTAGGACAGGGGGAGAGACCCAGTACTTC,CASSLARTGGETQYF
TRBV7-9,NA,TRBJ1-2,few,TGTGCCAGCACCCCGGGGTCGGTAAACTATGGCTACACCTTC,CASTPGSVNYGYTF
TRBV24-1,TRBD1,TRBJ2-2,NA,TGTGCCACCAGTGATGATGGACAGGGAATATCGTACACCGGGGAGCTGTTTTTT,CATSDDGQGISYTGELFF
TRBV28,NA,TRBJ2-1,NA,TGTGCCAGCGGGGGGGCCGGTAGCACCTACAATGAGCAGTTCTTC,CASGGAGSTYNEQFF
TRBV28,TRBD1,TRBJ1-2,NA,TGTGCCAGCAGTCAACAGGGGGCGGGCTATGGCTACACCTTC,CASSQQGAGYGYTF
TRBV29-1,NA,TRBJ2-7,NA,TGCAGCGTTGCGGAGCACCCGGGCTCCTACGAGCAGTACTTC,CSVAEHPGSYEQYF
TRBV18,NA,TRBJ2-1,NA,TGTGCCAGCTCACCACAGTTAGGACAGACCTACAATGAGCAGTTCTTC,CASSPQLGQTYNEQFF
TRBV7-2,TRBD1,TRBJ2-7,NA,TGTGCCAGCAGCCCCACAGGGGGCAGAAATGACGAGCAGTACTTC,CASSPTGGRNDEQYF
TRBV6-5,NA,TRBJ1-4,NA,TGTGCCAGCAGCTGGCTACCAACTAATGAAAAACTGTTTTTT,CASSWLPTNEKLFF
TRBV5-6,TRBD1,TRBJ1-5,NA,TGTGCCAGCAGCCGGACAGGTGTAGACAATCAGCCCCAGCATTTT,CASSRTGVDNQPQHF
TRBV27,NA,TRBJ1-6,NA,TGTGCCAGCAGTACTCCCACGGGGGAAGGGTCCTATAATTCACCCCTCCACTTT,CASSTPTGEGSYNSPLHF
TRBV23-1,NA,TRBJ1-1,few,TGCGCCAGCAGCCTACCCGGGGTGAACACTGAAGCTTTCTTT,CASSLPGVNTEAFF
TRBV10-2,TRBD2,TRBJ2-7,NA,TGCGCCAGCAGTATGACTAGCGGTTCCTACGAGCAGTACTTC,CASSMTSGSYEQYF
TRBV30,NA,TRBJ1-3,NA,TGTGCCTGGCAGGGCAGCTCTGGAAACACCATATATTTT,CAWQGSSGNTIYF
TRBV28,TRBD2,TRBJ2-7,NA,TGTGCCAGCAGTTTATATATTGCGGGGGGGACGCTTAGCTCCTACGAGCAGTACTTC,CASSLYIAGGTLSSYEQYF
TRBV4-3,NA,TRBJ1-1,NA,TGCGCCAGCAGCCAAGATCTGGTTAGGGCAGGGGACACTGAAGCTTTCTTT,CASSQDLVRAGDTEAFF
TRBV18,TRBD1,TRBJ2-7,NA,TGTGCCAGCTCACCATCGTGGGGACAGGGCGACGAGCAGTACTTC,CASSPSWGQGDEQYF
TRBV25-1,NA,TRBJ1-4,NA,TGTGCCAGCTCTCGGGGGGCGCCTGAAAAACTGTTTTTT,CASSRGAPEKLFF
TRBV18,TRBD1,TRBJ1-2,NA,TGTGCCAGCTCACTCGGACAGGGGCGGGCTAACTATGGCTACACCTTC,CASSLGQGRANYGYTF
TRBV5-1,TRBD1,TRBJ2-5,NA,TGCGCCAGCAGCTGGGCGGACAGGGGACCAAAGGAGACCCAGTACTTC,CASSWADRGPKETQYF